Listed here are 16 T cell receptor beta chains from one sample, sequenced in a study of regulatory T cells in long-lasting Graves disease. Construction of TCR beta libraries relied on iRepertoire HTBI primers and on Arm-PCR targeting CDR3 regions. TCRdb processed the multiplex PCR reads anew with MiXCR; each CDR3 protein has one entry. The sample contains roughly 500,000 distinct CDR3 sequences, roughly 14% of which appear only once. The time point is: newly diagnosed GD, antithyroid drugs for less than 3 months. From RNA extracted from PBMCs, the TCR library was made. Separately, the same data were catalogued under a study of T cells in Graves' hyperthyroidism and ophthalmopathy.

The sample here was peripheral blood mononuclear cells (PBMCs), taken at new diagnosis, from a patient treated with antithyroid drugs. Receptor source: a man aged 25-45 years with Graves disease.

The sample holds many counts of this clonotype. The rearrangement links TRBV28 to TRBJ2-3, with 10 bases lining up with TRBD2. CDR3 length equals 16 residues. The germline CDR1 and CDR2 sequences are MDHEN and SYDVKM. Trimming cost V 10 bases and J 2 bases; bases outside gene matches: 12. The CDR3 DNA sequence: TGTGCCACCCCAGTATTAGCGGGAGGAACCACAGATACGCAGTATTTT. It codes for CATPVLAGGTTDTQYF.

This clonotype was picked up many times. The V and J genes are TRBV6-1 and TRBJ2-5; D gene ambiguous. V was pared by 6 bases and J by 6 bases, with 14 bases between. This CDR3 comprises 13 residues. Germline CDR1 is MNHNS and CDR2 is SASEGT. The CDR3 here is CASSPAAYQTQYF. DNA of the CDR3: TGTGCCAGCAGCCCCGCCGCATACCAGACCCAGTACTTC.

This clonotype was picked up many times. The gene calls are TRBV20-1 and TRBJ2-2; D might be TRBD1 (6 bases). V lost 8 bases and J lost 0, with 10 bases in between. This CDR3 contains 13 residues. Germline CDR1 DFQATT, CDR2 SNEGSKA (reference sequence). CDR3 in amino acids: CSTTGSNTGELFF. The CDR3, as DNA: TGCAGTACCACAGGGTCGAACACCGGGGAGCTGTTTTTT.

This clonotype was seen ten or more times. The CDR3: CASSTGGGNEQFF. As DNA, the CDR3 is TGTGCCAGCAGCACCGGAGGGGGGAATGAGCAGTTCTTC. The chain couples TRBV11-1 to TRBJ2-1; D is perhaps TRBD1 or TRBD2 (6 bases each). This CDR3 is 13 amino acids long. Germline values: CDR1 SGHAT, CDR2 FQDESV (reference sequence). Trimming removed 5 bases at V and 7 bases at J, with 12 bases between.

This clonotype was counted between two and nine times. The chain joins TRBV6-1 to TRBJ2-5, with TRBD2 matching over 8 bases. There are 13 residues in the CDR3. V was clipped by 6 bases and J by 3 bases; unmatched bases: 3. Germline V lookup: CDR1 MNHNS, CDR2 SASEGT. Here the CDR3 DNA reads TGTGCCAGCAGAGTTAGCGGGAAAGAGACCCAGTACTTC. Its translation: CASRVSGKETQYF.

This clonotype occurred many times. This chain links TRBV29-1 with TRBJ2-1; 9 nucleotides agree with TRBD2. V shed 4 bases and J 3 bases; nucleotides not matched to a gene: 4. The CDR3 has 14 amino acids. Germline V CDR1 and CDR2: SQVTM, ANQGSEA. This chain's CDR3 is CSVGAGGIYNEQFF. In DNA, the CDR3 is TGCAGCGTTGGTGCGGGAGGGATCTACAATGAGCAGTTCTTC.

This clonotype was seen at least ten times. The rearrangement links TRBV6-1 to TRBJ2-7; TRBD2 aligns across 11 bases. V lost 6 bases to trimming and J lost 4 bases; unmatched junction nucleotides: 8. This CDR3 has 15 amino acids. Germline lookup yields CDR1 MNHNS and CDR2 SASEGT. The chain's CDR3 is CASRATSGMLYEQYF. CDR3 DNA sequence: TGTGCCAGCAGGGCGACTAGCGGGATGCTGTACGAGCAGTACTTC.

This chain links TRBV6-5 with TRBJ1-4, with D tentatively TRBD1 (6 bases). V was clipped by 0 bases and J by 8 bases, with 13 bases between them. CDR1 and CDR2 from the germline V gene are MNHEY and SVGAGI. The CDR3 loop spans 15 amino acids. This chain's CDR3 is CASSYSRGGKEKLFF. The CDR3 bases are TGTGCCAGCAGTTACTCACGAGGGGGTAAAGAAAAACTGTTTTTT.

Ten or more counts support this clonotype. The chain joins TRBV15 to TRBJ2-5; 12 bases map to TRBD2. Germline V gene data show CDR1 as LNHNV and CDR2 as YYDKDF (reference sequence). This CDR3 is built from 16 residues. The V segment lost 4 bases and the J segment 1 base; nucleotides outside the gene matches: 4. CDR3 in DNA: TGTGCCACCAGCACCTCACTAGCGGGGGGCCAAGAGACCCAGTACTTC. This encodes CATSTSLAGGQETQYF.

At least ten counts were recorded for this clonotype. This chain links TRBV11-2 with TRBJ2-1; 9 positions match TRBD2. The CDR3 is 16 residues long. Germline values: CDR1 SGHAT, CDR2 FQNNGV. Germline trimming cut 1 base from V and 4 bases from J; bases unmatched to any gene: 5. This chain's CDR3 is CASSLVAGERYNEQFF. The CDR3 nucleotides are TGTGCCAGCAGCTTAGTAGCGGGAGAACGATACAATGAGCAGTTCTTC.

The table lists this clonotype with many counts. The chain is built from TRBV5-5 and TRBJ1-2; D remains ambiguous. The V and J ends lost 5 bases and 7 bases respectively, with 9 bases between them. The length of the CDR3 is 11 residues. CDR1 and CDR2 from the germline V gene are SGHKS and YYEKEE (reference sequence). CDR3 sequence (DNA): TGTGCCAGCAGTGATTTCCTTGGCTACACCTTC. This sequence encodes CASSDFLGYTF.

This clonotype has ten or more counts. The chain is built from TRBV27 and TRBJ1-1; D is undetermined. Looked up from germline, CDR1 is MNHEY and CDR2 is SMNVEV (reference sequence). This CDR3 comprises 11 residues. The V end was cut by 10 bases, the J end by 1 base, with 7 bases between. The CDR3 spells CATHRNTEAFF. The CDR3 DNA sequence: TGTGCCACCCACAGGAACACTGAAGCTTTCTTT.

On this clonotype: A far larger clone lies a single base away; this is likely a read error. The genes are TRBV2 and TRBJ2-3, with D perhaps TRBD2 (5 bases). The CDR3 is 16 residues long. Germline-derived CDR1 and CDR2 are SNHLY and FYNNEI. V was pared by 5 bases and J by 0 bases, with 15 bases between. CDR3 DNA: TGTGCCAGCAGTCCCTTGGACTGGGGTAGCACAGATACGCAGTATTTT. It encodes CASSPLDWGSTDTQYF.

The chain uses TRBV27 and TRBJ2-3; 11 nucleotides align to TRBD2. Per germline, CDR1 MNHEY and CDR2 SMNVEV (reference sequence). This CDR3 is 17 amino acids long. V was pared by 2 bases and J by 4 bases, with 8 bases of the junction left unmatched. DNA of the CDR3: TGTGCCAGCAGTTTAGAACTAGCGGGAGCACGGGCAGATACGCAGTATTTT. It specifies CASSLELAGARADTQYF.

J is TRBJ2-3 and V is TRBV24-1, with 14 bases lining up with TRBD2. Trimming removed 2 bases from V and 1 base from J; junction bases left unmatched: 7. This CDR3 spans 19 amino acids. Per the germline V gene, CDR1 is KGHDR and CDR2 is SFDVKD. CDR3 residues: CATSDYSGTSGRGTDTQYF. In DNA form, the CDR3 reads TGTGCCACCAGTGATTATTCTGGGACTAGCGGGAGAGGCACAGATACGCAGTATTTT.

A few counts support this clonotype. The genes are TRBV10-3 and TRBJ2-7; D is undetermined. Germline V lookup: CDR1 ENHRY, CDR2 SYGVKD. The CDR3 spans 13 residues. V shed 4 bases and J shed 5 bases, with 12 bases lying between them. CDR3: CAISVYRVDEQYF. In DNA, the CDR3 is TGTGCCATCAGTGTCTATAGGGTGGACGAGCAGTACTTC.